A selection of T cell receptor beta chains follows, all from one sample in a study of blood T cell repertoires in COVID-19. Data came from immunoSEQ multiplex PCR; TCRdb stores just in-frame clones and leaves some out. The profile covers under 250,000 clones, with 80% to 90% appearing a single time and 11% taken by the ten largest. Material for sequencing was peripheral blood. The receptors were sampled from a man aged 45 to 65 with COVID-19, enrolled during active disease. Both conserved end residues are trimmed from each CDR3.

j_call | v_call | cdr3_aa
TRBJ2-5 | TRBV25-1 | ASSELAGEVETQY
TRBJ1-2 | TRBV28 | ASRTGSPGHGYT
TRBJ1-1 | TRBV6-5 | ASRGQVNEAF
TRBJ2-3 | TRBV11-2 | ASSLSPSSADTQY
TRBJ1-2 | TRBV5-6 | ASTEDRGPFSPVYGYT
TRBJ2-7 | TRBV6-5 | ASSYSIGRRGEQY
TRBJ1-5 | TRBV25-1 | ASSGGGGQGYNQPQH
TRBJ2-4 | TRBV6-6 | ASVQGQGVGNIQY
TRBJ1-2 | TRBV6-6 | ASSQIETGVYGYT
TRBJ2-3 | TRBV6-6 | ASSYPGYTDTQY
TRBJ1-5 | TRBV2 | ASRSTGEGNQPQH
TRBJ2-7 | TRBV6-5 | ASTHRGGYEQY
TRBJ2-1 | TRBV6-2/TRBV6-3 | ASSSGLAGRNEQF
TRBJ2-2 | TRBV7-8 | ASSLVGGQGANGELF
TRBJ2-1 | TRBV4-2 | ASSQDPGGPNEQF
TRBJ1-5 | TRBV7-9 | ASSSPGGNSNQPQH
TRBJ2-1 | TRBV28 | ASSYTAEQF
TRBJ2-3 | TRBV7-9 | ASSSRQGTDTQY
TRBJ2-1 | TRBV9 | ASSPQGGRSSYNEQF
TRBJ2-1 | TRBV6-5 | ASRLLAGTYNEQF
TRBJ1-5 | TRBV7-2 | ASSAGTAFNQPQH
TRBJ1-5 | TRBV10-2 | ASSSQGARQPQH
TRBJ2-1 | TRBV27 | ASTGGHSYNEQF
TRBJ1-2 | TRBV3-1/TRBV3-2 | ASSPRTDRLDGYT
TRBJ1-6 | TRBV5-1 | ASSLTENNSPLH
TRBJ1-4 | TRBV19 | ASTTGQSFNEKLF
TRBJ1-2 | TRBV7-2 | ASSLEQPNYGYT
TRBJ2-2 | TRBV9 | ASSEDRGAAGELF
TRBJ1-4 | TRBV29-1 | SAAEATNEKLF
TRBJ1-5 | TRBV4-1 | ASSQGTDRAGQPQH
TRBJ1-1 | TRBV28 | ASSSEGGRTEAF
TRBJ1-3 | TRBV15 | ATSTGLSGNTIY
TRBJ1-1 | TRBV11-2 | ASSLSAGTGGMNTEAF
TRBJ1-6 | TRBV19 | ASRTSGTVGNSPLH
TRBJ2-7 | TRBV5-4 | ASSSGTTVGKQY
TRBJ2-3 | TRBV7-2 | ASSQQGTGNTQY
TRBJ2-3 | TRBV27 | ASSHRGPRDTQY
TRBJ2-5 | TRBV4-2 | ASSQGTSGGAQGETQY
TRBJ2-2 | TRBV19 | ASSTPTVAGELF
TRBJ2-7 | TRBV19 | ASSIAPLGGLYEQY
TRBJ2-1 | TRBV20-1 | SASGTANNEQF
TRBJ1-6 | TRBV6-5 | ASTRQGAEFSPLH
TRBJ2-7 | TRBV7-2 | ASSLARDRGTPGGSYEQY
TRBJ1-1 | TRBV28 | ASSPTDRGGTEAF
TRBJ1-5 | TRBV5-8 | ASSLGQGSGQPQH
TRBJ1-2 | TRBV20-1 | SASKAPAALGYT
TRBJ2-1 | TRBV12-5 | ASGLGVTGGHEQF
TRBJ1-2 | TRBV5-1 | ASSSGPAAGYGYT
TRBJ1-5 | TRBV25-1 | ASSEYQEGGPQH
TRBJ2-5 | TRBV18 | ASSLRGSGIQETQY
TRBJ1-4 | TRBV19 | ASSITGANPEKLF
TRBJ2-1 | TRBV19 | ASIKFRLSGSYNEQF
TRBJ2-7 | TRBV5-1 | ASSFGGTGSSEQY
TRBJ2-7 | TRBV6-5 | ASMVLDRGNDEQY
TRBJ2-2 | TRBV7-8 | ASSRKGLAGANTGELF
TRBJ2-5 | TRBV7-3 | ASSSGLAGQETQY
TRBJ2-3 | TRBV11-2 | ASSLAASGTTDTQY
TRBJ2-2 | TRBV28 | ASLLRAGGPNTGELF
TRBJ1-6 | TRBV19 | ASSIQGDPWSPLH